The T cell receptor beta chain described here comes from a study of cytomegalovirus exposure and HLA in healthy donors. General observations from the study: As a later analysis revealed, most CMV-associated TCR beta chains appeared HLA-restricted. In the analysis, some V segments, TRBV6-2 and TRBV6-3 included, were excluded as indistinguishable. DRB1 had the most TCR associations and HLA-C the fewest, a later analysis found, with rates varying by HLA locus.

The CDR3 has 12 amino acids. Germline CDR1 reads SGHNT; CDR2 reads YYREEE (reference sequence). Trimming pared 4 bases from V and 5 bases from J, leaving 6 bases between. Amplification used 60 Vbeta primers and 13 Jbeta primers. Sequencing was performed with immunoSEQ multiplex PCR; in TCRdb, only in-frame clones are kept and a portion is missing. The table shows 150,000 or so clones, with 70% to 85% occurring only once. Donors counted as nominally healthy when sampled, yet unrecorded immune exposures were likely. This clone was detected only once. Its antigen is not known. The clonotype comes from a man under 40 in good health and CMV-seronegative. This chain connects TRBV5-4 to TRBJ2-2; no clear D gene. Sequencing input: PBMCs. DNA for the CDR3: TGTGCCAGCAGCCGAGGTACCGGGGAGCTGTTTTTT. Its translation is CASSRGTGELFF. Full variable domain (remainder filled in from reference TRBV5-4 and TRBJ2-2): ETGVTQSPTHLIKTRGQQVTLRCSSQSGHNTVSWYQQALGQGPQFIFQYYREEENGRGNFPPRFSGLQFPNYSSELNVNALELDDSALYLCASSRGTGELFFGEGSRLTVL.